In its sample, the clone carrying this T cell receptor beta chain was seen many times. This CDR3 spans 17 amino acids. J was trimmed by 6 bases and V by 6 bases; bases with no gene match: 19. CDR1 is DFQATT and CDR2 is SNEGSKA in the germline V gene (reference sequence). This entry is derived from a study of identical twins. TCRdb re-analysed the 5' RACE reads in MiXCR, keeping a single row per CDR3 protein. The sample carries about 100,000 distinct CDR3 sequences, under 6.5% recorded once. The origin of this receptor is a woman in her forties or fifties in good health. Specimen: memory T cells sorted from blood. This chain joins TRBV20-1 and TRBJ2-3; 9 bases fit TRBD1. CDR3 amino acids: CSAKALGGDREVDTQYF. CDR3 nucleotide sequence: TGCAGTGCGAAGGCCCTTGGAGGGGACAGGGAGGTGGATACGCAGTATTTT.